Following are 9 T cell receptor beta chains from one sample sequenced in a study of blood T cell repertoires in COVID-19. Sequencing used immunoSEQ multiplex PCR; TCRdb keeps in-frame clones, though not all of them. The repertoire holds about 210,000 clones, with around 90% as singletons. Sequences were obtained from peripheral blood. Receptors were obtained from a man aged 18 to 30 with active or convalescent COVID-19.

As to this clone: The germline gene is not matched at one end of the junction; a read error may be the cause. J is TRBJ1-1 and V is TRBV7-7, with D possibly being TRBD1 (6 bases). Germline V gives CDR1 SSHAT, CDR2 FNYEAQ (reference sequence). The CDR3 sequence is 15 residues long. The CDR3 nucleotides are TGTGCTAGCAGCTTCCTCACAGGGAACCTCACTGAAGCTTTCTTT. It translates to CASSFLTGNLTEAFF.

The chain combines TRBV4-3 with TRBJ1-5; 8 bases agree with TRBD1. The J segment lost 9 bases and the V segment lost 5 bases, leaving 6 bases of the junction unmatched. The CDR3 extends over 13 amino acids. CDR1 is LGHNA, CDR2 YSLEER, per germline. The CDR3 spells CASSDRGAGPQHF. The CDR3 bases are TGCGCCAGCAGCGACAGGGGCGCTGGGCCCCAGCATTTT.

The chain uses TRBV9 and TRBJ2-5, with a possible D match to TRBD1 (5 bases). The ends were cut back, 0 bases at V and 2 bases at J, with 14 bases in the middle. The CDR3 totals 16 residues. Germline CDR1 reads SGDLS; CDR2 reads YYNGEE. The CDR3 DNA reads as TGTGCCAGCAGCGTAGCTGTGGGGCAGTCTCAAGAGACCCAGTACTTC. Protein product: CASSVAVGQSQETQYF.

The J gene is TRBJ2-5, the V gene TRBV7-2, with 10 bases identical to TRBD2. V was pared by 1 base and J by 5 bases, with 7 bases of the junction left unmatched. CDR1 is SGHTA and CDR2 is FQGNSA in the germline V gene. This CDR3 contains 16 residues. CDR3 amino acids: CASSLVSSGSGETQYF. Here the CDR3 DNA reads TGTGCCAGCAGCTTAGTGTCTAGCGGGAGCGGCGAGACCCAGTACTTC.

V and J are TRBV5-1 and TRBJ2-1, with D perhaps TRBD1 (6 bases). This CDR3 is 16 amino acids long. From germline, CDR1 is SGHRS and CDR2 YFSETQ. V dropped 4 bases and J dropped 4 bases, with 18 bases sitting between them. DNA for the CDR3: TGCGCCAGCAGCCCCGAGGGGGTAGGCCCTTACAATGAGCAGTTCTTC. Its protein is CASSPEGVGPYNEQFF.

This chain links TRBV27 with TRBJ1-6, with 9 bases that match TRBD1. The V gene end was trimmed by 4 bases and the J gene end by 14 bases; junction bases not matched to a gene: 9. CDR3 size: 14 residues. Germline V CDR1 and CDR2: MNHEY, SMNVEV (reference sequence). CDR3 loop: CASSSDRGSSALHF. CDR3 DNA sequence: TGTGCCAGCAGTTCGGACAGGGGTTCATCGGCCCTCCACTTT.

This clone was counted once. The chain uses TRBV12-2 and TRBJ2-3; the listed D gene, TRBD2, was not tested against the DNA. TRBV12-2 is described as a pseudogene. The CDR3 covers 17 residues. The DNA for the CDR3 is TGTGCAAGTCGCTTTAGACTAGCGGGAGAGGTGCCAGATACGCAGTATTTT. It is translated as CASRFRLAGEVPDTQYF.

V is TRBV28 and J is TRBJ2-7; 8 positions match TRBD1. CDR1 MDHEN and CDR2 SYDVKM come from the germline V gene. The CDR3 totals 15 residues. Losses at the gene ends were 6 bases for V and 4 bases for J; bases not matched to a gene: 11. The CDR3 DNA sequence: TGTGCCAGCAGCCGTGGACAGGGATTAATGTACGAGCAGTACTTC. It codes for CASSRGQGLMYEQYF.

V usage is TRBV11-2 and J usage is TRBJ2-5; 7 bases align to TRBD1. Germline lookup yields CDR1 SGHAT and CDR2 FQNNGV. J gave up 4 bases and V 9 bases, and 8 bases lay outside the gene matches. CDR3 length: 13 amino acids. Written as DNA, the CDR3 is TGTGCCAGTGGGGACAGCTTTGTAGAGACCCAGTACTTC. Translation: CASGDSFVETQYF. The full variable domain, rest sourced from reference TRBV11-2 and TRBJ2-5, is EAGVAQSPRYKIIEKRQSVAFWCNPISGHATLYWYQQILGQGPKLLIQFQNNGVVDDSQLPKDRFSAERLKGVDSTLKIQPAKLEDSAVYLCASGDSFVETQYFGPGTRLLVL.